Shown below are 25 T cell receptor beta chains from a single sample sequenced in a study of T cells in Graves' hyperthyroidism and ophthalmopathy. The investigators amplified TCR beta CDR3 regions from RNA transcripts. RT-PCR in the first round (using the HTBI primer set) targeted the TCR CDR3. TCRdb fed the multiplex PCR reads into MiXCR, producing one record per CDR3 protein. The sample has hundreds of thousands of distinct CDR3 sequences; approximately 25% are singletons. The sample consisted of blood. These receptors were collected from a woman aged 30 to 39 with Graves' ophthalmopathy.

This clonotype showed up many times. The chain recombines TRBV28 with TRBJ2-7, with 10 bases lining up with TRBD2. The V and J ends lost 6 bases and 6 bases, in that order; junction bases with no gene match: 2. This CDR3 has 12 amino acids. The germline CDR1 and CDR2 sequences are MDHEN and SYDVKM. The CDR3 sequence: CASSTSGAEQYF. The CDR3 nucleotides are TGTGCCAGCAGCACTAGCGGGGCCGAGCAGTACTTC.

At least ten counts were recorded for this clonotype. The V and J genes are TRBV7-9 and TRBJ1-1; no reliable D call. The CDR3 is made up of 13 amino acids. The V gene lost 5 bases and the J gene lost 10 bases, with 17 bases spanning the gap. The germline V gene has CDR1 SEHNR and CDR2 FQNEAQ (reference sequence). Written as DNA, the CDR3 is TGTGCCAGCAGCACCGAGACGACCTGGCCAGCTTTCTTT. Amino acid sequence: CASSTETTWPAFF.

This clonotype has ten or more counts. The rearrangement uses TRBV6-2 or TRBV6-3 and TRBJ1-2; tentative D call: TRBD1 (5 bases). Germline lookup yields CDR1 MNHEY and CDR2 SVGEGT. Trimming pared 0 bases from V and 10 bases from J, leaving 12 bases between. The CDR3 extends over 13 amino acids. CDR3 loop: CASSYSILGAYTF. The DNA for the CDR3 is TGTGCCAGCAGTTACTCGATTTTAGGGGCCTACACCTTC.

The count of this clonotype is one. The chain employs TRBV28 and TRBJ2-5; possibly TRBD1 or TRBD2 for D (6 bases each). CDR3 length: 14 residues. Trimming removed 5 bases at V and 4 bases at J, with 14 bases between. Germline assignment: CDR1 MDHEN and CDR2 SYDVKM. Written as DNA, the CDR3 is TGTGCCAGCAGTGACAGCGGAGGGGGAGAGACCCAGTACTTC. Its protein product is CASSDSGGGETQYF.

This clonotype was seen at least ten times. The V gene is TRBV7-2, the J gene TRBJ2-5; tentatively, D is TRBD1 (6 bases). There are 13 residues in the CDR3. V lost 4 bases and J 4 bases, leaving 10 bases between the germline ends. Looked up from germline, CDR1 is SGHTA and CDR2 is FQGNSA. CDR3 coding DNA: TGTGCCAGCAGCTCCCGGACAGCAGAGACCCAGTACTTC. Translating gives CASSSRTAETQYF.

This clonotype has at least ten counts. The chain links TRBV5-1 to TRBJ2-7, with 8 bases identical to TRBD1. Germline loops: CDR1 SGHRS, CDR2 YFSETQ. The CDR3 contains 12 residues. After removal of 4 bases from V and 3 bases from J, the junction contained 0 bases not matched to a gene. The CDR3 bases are TGCGCCAGCAGCGGGACAGGCTACGAGCAGTACTTC. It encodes CASSGTGYEQYF.

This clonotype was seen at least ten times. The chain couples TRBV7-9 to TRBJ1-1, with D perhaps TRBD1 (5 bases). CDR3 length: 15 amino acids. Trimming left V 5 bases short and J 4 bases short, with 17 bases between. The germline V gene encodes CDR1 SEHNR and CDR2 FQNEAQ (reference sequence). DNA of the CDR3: TGTGCCAGCAGCACCCGCCTCGGGGCGGTCACTGAAGCTTTCTTT. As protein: CASSTRLGAVTEAFF.

CDR3: CSVGSNGYTF. CDR3 DNA: TGCAGCGTCGGTAGTAATGGCTACACCTTC. The V call is TRBV29-1, the J call TRBJ1-2; unclear D gene. The CDR3 runs 10 residues. CDR1 and CDR2 from the germline V gene are SQVTM and ANQGSEA. Trimming stripped 6 bases from V and 6 bases from J, with 8 bases between.

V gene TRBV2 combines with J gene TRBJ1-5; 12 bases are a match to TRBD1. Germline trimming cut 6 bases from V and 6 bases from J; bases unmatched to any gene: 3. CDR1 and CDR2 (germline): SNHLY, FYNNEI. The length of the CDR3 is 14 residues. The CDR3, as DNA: TGTGCCAGCAGGGGACAGGGGGCCTTTCAGCCCCAGCATTTT. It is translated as CASRGQGAFQPQHF.

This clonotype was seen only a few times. CDR3 residues: CASSPGQGRQTQYF. In DNA, the CDR3 is TGTGCCAGCAGCCCGGGACAGGGACGTCAGACCCAGTACTTC. The chain carries TRBV7-9 and TRBJ2-5, with TRBD1 matching over 9 bases. V shed 5 bases and J 6 bases; nucleotides not matched to a gene: 7. Germline CDR1 SEHNR, CDR2 FQNEAQ (reference sequence). This CDR3 contains 14 residues.

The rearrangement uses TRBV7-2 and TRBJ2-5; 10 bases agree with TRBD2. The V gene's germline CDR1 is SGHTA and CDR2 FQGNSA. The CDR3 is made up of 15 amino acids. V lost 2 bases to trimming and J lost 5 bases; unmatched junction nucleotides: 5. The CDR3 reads CASSLTSGLAETQYF. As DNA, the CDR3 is TGTGCCAGCAGCTTAACCTCGGGACTAGCGGAGACCCAGTACTTC.

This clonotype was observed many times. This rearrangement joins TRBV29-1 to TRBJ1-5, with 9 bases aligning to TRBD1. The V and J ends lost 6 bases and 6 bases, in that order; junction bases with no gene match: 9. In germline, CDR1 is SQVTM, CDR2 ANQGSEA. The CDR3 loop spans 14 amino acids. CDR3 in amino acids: CSVATGGLSQPQHF. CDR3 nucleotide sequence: TGCAGCGTGGCGACAGGGGGGTTGAGTCAGCCCCAGCATTTT. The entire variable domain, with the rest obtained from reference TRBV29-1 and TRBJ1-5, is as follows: SAVISQKPSRDICQRGTSLTIQCQVDSQVTMMFWYRQQPGQSLTLIATANQGSEATYESGFVIDKFPISRPNLTFSTLTVSNMSPEDSSIYLCSVATGGLSQPQHFGDGTRLSIL.

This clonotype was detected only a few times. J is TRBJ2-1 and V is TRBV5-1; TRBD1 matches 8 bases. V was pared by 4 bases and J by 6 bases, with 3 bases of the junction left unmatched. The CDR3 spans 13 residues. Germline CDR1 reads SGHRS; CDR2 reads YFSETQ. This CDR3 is CASSLTGGNEQFF. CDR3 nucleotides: TGCGCCAGCAGCCTCACAGGGGGCAATGAGCAGTTCTTC.

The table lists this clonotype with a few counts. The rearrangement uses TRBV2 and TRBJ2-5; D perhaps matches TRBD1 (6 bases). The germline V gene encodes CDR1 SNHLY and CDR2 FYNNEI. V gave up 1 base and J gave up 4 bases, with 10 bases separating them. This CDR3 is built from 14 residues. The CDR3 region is CASSEGDRRETQYF. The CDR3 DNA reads TGTGCCAGCAGTGAAGGCGACAGGAGAGAGACCCAGTACTTC.

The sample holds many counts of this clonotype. For the CDR3, the DNA is TGTGCCAGCAGTTTAGACCGTGACAAACACAATCAGCCCCAGCATTTT. It is translated as CASSLDRDKHNQPQHF. The chain joins TRBV27 to TRBJ1-5; D uncertain. The CDR3 runs 16 residues. CDR1 is MNHEY, CDR2 SMNVEV, per germline (reference sequence). Trimming cost V 2 bases and J 3 bases, with 14 bases left between them.

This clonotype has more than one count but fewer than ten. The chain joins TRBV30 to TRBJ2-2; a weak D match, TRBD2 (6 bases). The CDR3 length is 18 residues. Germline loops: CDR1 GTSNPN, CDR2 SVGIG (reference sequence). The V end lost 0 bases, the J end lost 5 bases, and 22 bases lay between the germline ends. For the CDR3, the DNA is TGTGCCTGGAGTGTCCCACACTTACTAGCTACTGGTACCGGGGAGCTGTTTTTT. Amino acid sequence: CAWSVPHLLATGTGELFF. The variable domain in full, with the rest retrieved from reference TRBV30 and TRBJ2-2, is SQTIHQWPATLVQPVGSPLSLECTVEGTSNPNLYWYRQAAGRGLQLLFYSVGIGQISSEVPQNLSASRPQDRQFILSSKKLLLSDSGFYLCAWSVPHLLATGTGELFFGEGSRLTVL.

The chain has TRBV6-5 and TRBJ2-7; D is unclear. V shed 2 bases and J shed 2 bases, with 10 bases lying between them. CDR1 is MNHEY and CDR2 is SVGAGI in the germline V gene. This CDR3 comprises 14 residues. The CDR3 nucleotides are TGTGCCAGCAGTTACGCCGTTGAAGCCTACGAGCAGTACTTC. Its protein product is CASSYAVEAYEQYF.

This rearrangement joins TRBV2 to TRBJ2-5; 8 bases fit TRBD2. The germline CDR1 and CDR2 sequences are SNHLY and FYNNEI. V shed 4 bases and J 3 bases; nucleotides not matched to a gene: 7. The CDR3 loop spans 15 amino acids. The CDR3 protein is CASSGFGREKETQYF. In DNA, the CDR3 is TGTGCCAGCAGTGGTTTCGGGAGGGAGAAAGAGACCCAGTACTTC.

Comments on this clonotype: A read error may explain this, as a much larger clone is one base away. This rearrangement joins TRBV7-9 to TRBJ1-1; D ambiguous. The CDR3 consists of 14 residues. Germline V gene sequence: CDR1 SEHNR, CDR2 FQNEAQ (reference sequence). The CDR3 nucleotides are TGTGCCAGCAGCGAGGAAGGGAGGAACACTGAAGCTTTGTTT. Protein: CASSEEGRNTEALF.

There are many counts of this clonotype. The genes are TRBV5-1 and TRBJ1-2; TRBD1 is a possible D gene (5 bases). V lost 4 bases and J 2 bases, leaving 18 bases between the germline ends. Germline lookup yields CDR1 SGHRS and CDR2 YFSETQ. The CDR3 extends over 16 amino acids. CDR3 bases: TGCGCCAGCAGCCCTACAAGTACAGGTGGGAACTATGGCTACACCTTC. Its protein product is CASSPTSTGGNYGYTF.

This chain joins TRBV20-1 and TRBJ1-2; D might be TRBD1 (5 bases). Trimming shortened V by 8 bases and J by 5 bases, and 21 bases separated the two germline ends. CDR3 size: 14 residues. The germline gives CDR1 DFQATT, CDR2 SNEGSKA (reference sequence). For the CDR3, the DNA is TGCAGTTATCACGACACCGGGACGGTTTATGGCTACACCTTC. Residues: CSYHDTGTVYGYTF.

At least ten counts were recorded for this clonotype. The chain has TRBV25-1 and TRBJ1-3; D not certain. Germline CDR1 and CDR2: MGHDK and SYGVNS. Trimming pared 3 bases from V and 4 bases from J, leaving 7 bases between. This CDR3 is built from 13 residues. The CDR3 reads CASSDTAGNTIYF. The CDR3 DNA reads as TGTGCCAGCAGTGACACGGCCGGAAACACCATATATTTT.

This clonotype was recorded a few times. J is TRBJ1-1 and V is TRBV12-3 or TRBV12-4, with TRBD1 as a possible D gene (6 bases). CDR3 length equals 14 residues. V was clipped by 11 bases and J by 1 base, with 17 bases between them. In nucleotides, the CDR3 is TGTGCCGCTGGGGGGGGACAAAGGAACACTGAAGCTTTCTTT. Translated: CAAGGGQRNTEAFF.

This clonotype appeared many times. CDR3 sequence (DNA): TGTGCCACCAGCAGAGAGAGGGGGACAGGGAGTGGCTACACCTTC. This sequence encodes CATSRERGTGSGYTF. The chain has TRBV15 and TRBJ1-2, with TRBD1 matching 9 bases. Losses at the gene ends were 0 bases for V and 7 bases for J; bases not matched to a gene: 6. The length of the CDR3 is 15 residues. Germline CDR1 LNHNV, CDR2 YYDKDF (reference sequence). The full variable domain, rest sourced from reference TRBV15 and TRBJ1-2, is DAMVIQNPRYQVTQFGKPVTLSCSQTLNHNVMYWYQQKSSQAPKLLFHYYDKDFNNEADTPDNFQSRRPNTSFCFLDIRSPGLGDTAMYLCATSRERGTGSGYTFGSGTRLTVV.

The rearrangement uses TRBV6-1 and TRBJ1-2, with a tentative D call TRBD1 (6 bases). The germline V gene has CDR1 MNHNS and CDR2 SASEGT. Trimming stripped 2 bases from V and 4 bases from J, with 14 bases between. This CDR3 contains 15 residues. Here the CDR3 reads CASSEPGQASYGYTF. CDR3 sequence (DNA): TGTGCCAGCAGTGAACCGGGACAAGCTTCCTATGGCTACACCTTC.